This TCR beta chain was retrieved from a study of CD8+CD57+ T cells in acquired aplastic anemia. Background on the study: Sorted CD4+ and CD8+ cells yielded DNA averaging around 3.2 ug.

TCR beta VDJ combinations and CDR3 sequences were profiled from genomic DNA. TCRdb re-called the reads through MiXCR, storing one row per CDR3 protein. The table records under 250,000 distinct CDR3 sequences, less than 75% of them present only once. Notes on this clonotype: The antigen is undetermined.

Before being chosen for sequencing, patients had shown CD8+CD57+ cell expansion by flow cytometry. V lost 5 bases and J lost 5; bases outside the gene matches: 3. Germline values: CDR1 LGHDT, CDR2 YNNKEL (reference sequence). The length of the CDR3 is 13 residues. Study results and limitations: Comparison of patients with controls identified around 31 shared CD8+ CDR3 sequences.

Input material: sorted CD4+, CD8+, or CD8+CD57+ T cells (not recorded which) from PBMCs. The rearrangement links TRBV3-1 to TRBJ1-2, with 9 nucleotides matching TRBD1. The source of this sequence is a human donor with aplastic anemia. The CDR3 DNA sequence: TGTGCCAGCAGCTCACAGGGGGCGTATGGCTACACCTTC. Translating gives CASSSQGAYGYTF.